The T cell receptor (beta chain) under discussion was sequenced for a study of beta chain features in type 1 diabetes. Study observations and caveats: All four CD4+ subsets of Type 1 diabetes patients contained TCRB CDR3s that were moderately but significantly shorter. Possible PCR preference for shorter templates applied equally to patients and controls.

On average, the one heparinised blood draw given by each donor was about 100 mL. CD45RO/CCR7/CD25/CD127/CD95/CD27 separated CD4+ naive, central memory, regulatory and stem cell-like memory cells by sorting. Sorted cells reached over 95% purity in every population. With regard to this clone: Its antigen is still unknown.

V shed 7 bases and J shed 4 bases, with 13 bases lying between them. Germline assignment: CDR1 SGHAT and CDR2 FQNNGV. This CDR3 is 13 amino acids long. cDNA synthesis used the whole RNA isolate, giving expressed TCRB sequences. Repertoires were generated with immunoSEQ multiplex PCR, while TCRdb's copy carries only in-frame clones and drops some. The sample has 300,000 to 350,000 clones, 7% to 10% seen once; the top ten hold about 1%. The chain joins TRBV11-2 to TRBJ1-2; D gene uncertain. Sequenced sample: central memory CD4+ T cells from blood. The sequence derives from a man aged 25 to 40 with type 1 diabetes. The chain's CDR3 is CASTRPGFYGYTF. Written as DNA, the CDR3 is TGTGCCAGCACTCGACCTGGATTCTATGGCTACACCTTC. The full variable domain, completed using reference TRBV11-2 and TRBJ1-2, is EAGVAQSPRYKIIEKRQSVAFWCNPISGHATLYWYQQILGQGPKLLIQFQNNGVVDDSQLPKDRFSAERLKGVDSTLKIQPAKLEDSAVYLCASTRPGFYGYTFGSGTRLTVV.